The T cell receptor (beta chain) under discussion was sequenced for a study of T-cell memory formation after mild COVID-19. CDR3 length: 16 residues. Germline-derived CDR1 and CDR2 are SEHNR and FQNEAQ (reference sequence). V lost 5 bases and J lost 7, with 23 bases in between. Using constant-segment primers, 5'RACE produced TCR alpha and TCR beta cDNA libraries carrying sample barcodes and UMIs. TCRdb ran MiXCR on the 5' RACE reads and lists one entry per CDR3 protein. Among 550,000 to 600,000 distinct CDR3 sequences, around 16% were seen once, and the ten largest hold around 8.1%. This clonotype was recorded a few times.

The V gene is TRBV7-9, the J gene TRBJ1-2, with D maybe TRBD1 (6 bases). Sequencing used PBMCs or a T cell subset sorted from them (not recorded which). This clonotype was sampled from an adult woman who had mild COVID-19 (a few samples of this study predate the infection). Cell type and time point are not known. As DNA, the CDR3 is TGTGCCAGCAGCACCCTGAACAGGGCCAACATAGGTGGCTACACCTTC. It is translated as CASSTLNRANIGGYTF.